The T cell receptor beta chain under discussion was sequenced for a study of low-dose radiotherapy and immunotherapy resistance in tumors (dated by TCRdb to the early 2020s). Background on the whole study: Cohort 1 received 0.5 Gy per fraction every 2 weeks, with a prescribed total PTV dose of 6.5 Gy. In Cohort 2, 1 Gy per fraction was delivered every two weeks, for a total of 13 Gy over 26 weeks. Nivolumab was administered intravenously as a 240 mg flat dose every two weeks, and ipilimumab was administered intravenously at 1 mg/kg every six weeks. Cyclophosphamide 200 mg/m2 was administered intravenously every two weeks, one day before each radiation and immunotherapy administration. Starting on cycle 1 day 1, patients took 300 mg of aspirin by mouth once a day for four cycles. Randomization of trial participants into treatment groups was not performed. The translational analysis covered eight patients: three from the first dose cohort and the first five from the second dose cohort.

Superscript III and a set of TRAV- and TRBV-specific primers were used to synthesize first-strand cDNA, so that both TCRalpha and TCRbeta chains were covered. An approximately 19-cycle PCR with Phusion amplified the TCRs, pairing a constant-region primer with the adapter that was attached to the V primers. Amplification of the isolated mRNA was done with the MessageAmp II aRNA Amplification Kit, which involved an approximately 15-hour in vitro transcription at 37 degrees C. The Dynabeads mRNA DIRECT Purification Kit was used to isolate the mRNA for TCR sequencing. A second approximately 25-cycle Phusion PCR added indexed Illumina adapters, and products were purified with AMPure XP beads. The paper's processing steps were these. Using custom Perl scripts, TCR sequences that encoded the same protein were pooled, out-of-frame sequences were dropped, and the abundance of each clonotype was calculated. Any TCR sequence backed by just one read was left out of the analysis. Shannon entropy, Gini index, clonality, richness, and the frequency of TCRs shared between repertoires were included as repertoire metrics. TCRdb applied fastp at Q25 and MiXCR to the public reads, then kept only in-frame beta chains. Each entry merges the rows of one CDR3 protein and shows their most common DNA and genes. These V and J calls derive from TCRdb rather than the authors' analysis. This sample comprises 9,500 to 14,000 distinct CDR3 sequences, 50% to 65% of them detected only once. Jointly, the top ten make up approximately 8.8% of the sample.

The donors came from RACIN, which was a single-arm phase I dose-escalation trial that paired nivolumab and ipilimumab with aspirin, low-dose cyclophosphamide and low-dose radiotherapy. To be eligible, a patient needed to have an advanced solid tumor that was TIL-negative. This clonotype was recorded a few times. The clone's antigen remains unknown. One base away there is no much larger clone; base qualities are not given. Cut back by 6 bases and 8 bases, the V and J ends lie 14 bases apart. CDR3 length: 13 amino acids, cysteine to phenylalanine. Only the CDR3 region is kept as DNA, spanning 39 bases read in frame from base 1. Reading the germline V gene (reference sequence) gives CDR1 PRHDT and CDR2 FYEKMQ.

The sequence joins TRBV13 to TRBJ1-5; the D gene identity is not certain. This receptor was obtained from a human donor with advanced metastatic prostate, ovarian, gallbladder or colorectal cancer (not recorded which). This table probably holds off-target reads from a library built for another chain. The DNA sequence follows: TGTGCCAGCAGTGAAGCGCGGGTCGAGCCCCAGCATTTT. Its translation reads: CASSEARVEPQHF.